This passage covers 25 T cell receptor beta chains from one sample sequenced in a study of OX40 agonist ivuxolimab in advanced cancers. Method: immunoSEQ multiplex PCR; TCRdb's copy keeps in-frame clones and lacks some. This table holds about 79,000 clones, around 85% found once. The specimen comprised CD4+ or CD8+ T cells sorted from blood, sampled in a trial of the OX40 agonist ivuxolimab. These receptors all stem from an adult with an advanced solid tumor such as melanoma, head and neck, liver or kidney cancer.

This clone was counted a few times. The chain has TRBV30 and TRBJ1-2, with D maybe TRBD1 (5 bases). CDR1 and CDR2 from the germline V gene are GTSNPN and SVGIG (reference sequence). This CDR3 is 13 amino acids long. V lost 0 bases and J lost 4, with 9 bases in between. The DNA of the CDR3 is TGTGCCTGGAGTGTTGAGGGGCTCTATGGCTACACCTTC. Translated: CAWSVEGLYGYTF.

The rearrangement joins TRBV5-1 to TRBJ1-1, with no clear D. CDR3 length: 13 residues. Between the trimmed V and J ends, which lost 0 bases and 0 bases, there was a span of 3 bases. In germline, CDR1 is SGHRS, CDR2 YFSETQ. The CDR3 sequence is CASSLDLNTEAFF. DNA for the CDR3: TGCGCCAGCAGCTTGGATCTGAACACTGAAGCTTTCTTT.

The chain carries TRBV7-8 and TRBJ2-5; D not certain. Looked up from germline, CDR1 is SGHVS and CDR2 is FQNEAQ. CDR3 length equals 13 residues. Trimming cost V 5 bases and J 1 base, with 8 bases left between them. The CDR3 region is CASSPPSQETQYF. The CDR3 DNA sequence: TGTGCCAGCAGCCCTCCTAGCCAAGAGACCCAGTACTTC.

The gene calls are TRBV5-1 and TRBJ2-2; D might be TRBD2 (5 bases). Germline V lookup: CDR1 SGHRS, CDR2 YFSETQ. V lost 5 bases and J lost 4, with 18 bases in between. This CDR3 spans 16 amino acids. In DNA form, the CDR3 reads TGCGCCAGCAGGTTGTCACGCGGCGCGGGCACCGGGGAGCTGTTTTTT. Translating it yields CASRLSRGAGTGELFF.

The CDR3 loop is CASSGVLSGRSYNEQFF. CDR3 in DNA: TGTGCCAGCAGCGGGGTGTTGAGCGGGAGATCCTACAATGAGCAGTTCTTC. The chain links TRBV9 to TRBJ2-1; 8 bases are shared with TRBD2. Germline-derived CDR1 and CDR2 are SGDLS and YYNGEE. The CDR3 is 17 amino acids. Trimming removed 3 bases from V and 1 base from J; junction bases left unmatched: 9.

Only one count was recorded for this clone. The chain joins TRBV19 to TRBJ2-3; D remains unclear. The CDR3 contains 15 residues. In germline, CDR1 is LNHDA, CDR2 SQIVND (reference sequence). Trimming removed 3 bases from V and 0 bases from J, with 10 bases in between. In DNA, the CDR3 is TGTGCCAGTAGTATTTCCCTCGACAGCACAGATACGCAGTATTTT. Encoded protein: CASSISLDSTDTQYF. Looking up the rest from reference TRBV19 and TRBJ2-3 gives the full variable domain: DGGITQSPKYLFRKEGQNVTLSCEQNLNHDAMYWYRQDPGQGLRLIYYSQIVNDFQKGDIAEGYSVSREKKESFPLTVTSAQKNPTAFYLCASSISLDSTDTQYFGPGTRLTVL.

This clone was observed a handful of times. The chain recombines TRBV2 with TRBJ2-3; 8 bases fit TRBD1. Unmatched junction bases numbered 4, after V lost 5 bases and J lost 0 bases. Germline lookup yields CDR1 SNHLY and CDR2 FYNNEI. The length of the CDR3 is 15 residues. This CDR3 is CASSRDRISTDTQYF. CDR3 bases: TGTGCCAGCAGTCGGGACAGGATAAGCACAGATACGCAGTATTTT.

This rearrangement joins TRBV4-1 to TRBJ2-7; no reliable D call. V was trimmed by 3 bases and J by 6 bases, leaving 15 bases between them. CDR1 and CDR2 (germline): MGHRA, YSYEKL. The CDR3 consists of 14 residues. Written as DNA, the CDR3 is TGCGCCAGCAGCCAGTTGCCCGGGCAGCCCGAGCAGTACTTC. Protein product: CASSQLPGQPEQYF.

There are a few counts of this clone. The V call is TRBV7-9, the J call TRBJ1-2; TRBD1 matches 11 bases. Germline trimming cut 5 bases from V and 5 bases from J; bases unmatched to any gene: 10. This CDR3 region has 16 residues. Germline-derived CDR1 and CDR2 are SEHNR and FQNEAQ (reference sequence). The CDR3 loop reads CASSPWTGGYTYGYTF. In nucleotides, the CDR3 is TGTGCCAGCAGCCCCTGGACAGGGGGCTATACATATGGCTACACCTTC.

The chain has TRBV6-5 and TRBJ1-1, with D possibly being TRBD1 (5 bases). The CDR3 length is 13 residues. The V gene lost 5 bases and the J gene lost 8 bases, with 15 bases spanning the gap. CDR1 and CDR2 (germline): MNHEY, SVGAGI. The chain's CDR3 is CASSRDSWGEAFF. The CDR3 DNA sequence: TGTGCCAGCAGTCGGGACTCCTGGGGAGAAGCTTTCTTT.

The count of this clone is one. The V gene is TRBV28, the J gene TRBJ1-5; 8 nucleotides agree with TRBD1. V lost 6 bases and J lost 5; bases outside the gene matches: 3. CDR1 is MDHEN and CDR2 is SYDVKM in the germline V gene. The CDR3 contains 13 residues. The CDR3 spells CASSRDRHQPQHF. CDR3 coding DNA: TGTGCCAGCAGCCGGGACAGGCATCAGCCCCAGCATTTT.

The chain uses TRBV2 and TRBJ2-5, with 10 bases aligning to TRBD2. Trimming cost V 8 bases and J 1 base; bases outside gene matches: 4. Germline-derived CDR1 and CDR2 are SNHLY and FYNNEI. The CDR3 extends over 14 amino acids. The CDR3 region is CASELAGSQETQYF. The DNA for the CDR3 is TGTGCCAGCGAACTAGCGGGATCCCAAGAGACCCAGTACTTC.

The V gene is TRBV4-1, the J gene TRBJ2-7, with D possibly being TRBD1 or TRBD2 (6 bases each). V was trimmed by 7 bases and J by 5 bases, leaving 21 bases between them. The CDR3 totals 15 residues. CDR1 and CDR2 (germline): MGHRA, YSYEKL. CDR3 bases: TGCGCCAGCAAGGGAGAGGGGGGCTTTTTCGACGAGCAGTACTTC. The encoded protein is CASKGEGGFFDEQYF.

The chain couples TRBV10-2 to TRBJ1-2; no clear D. This CDR3 has 14 residues. From germline, CDR1 is WSHSY and CDR2 SAAADI. V was clipped by 0 bases and J by 7 bases, with 12 bases between them. The CDR3 nucleotides are TGCGCCAGCAGTGAGTCAGGCCCGACGGGTGGCTACACCTTC. Translated, it gives CASSESGPTGGYTF.

The chain couples TRBV5-1 to TRBJ1-3, with a tentative D call TRBD1 (6 bases). The CDR3 is made up of 15 amino acids. The V gene's germline CDR1 is SGHRS and CDR2 YFSETQ. V lost 2 bases and J lost 1, with 10 bases in between. The DNA of the CDR3 is TGCGCCAGCAGCTTCCAGGGGATATCTGGAAACACCATATATTTT. Translated: CASSFQGISGNTIYF.

The rearrangement uses TRBV11-2 and TRBJ2-3, with 7 positions matching TRBD2. Looked up from germline, CDR1 is SGHAT and CDR2 is FQNNGV. The V and J ends lost 3 bases and 14 bases, in that order; junction bases with no gene match: 5. The CDR3 has 11 amino acids. Written as DNA, the CDR3 is TGTGCCAGCAGCTTGCTAGCGGATCCGTATTTT. This sequence encodes CASSLLADPYF.

The chain links TRBV5-4 to TRBJ2-7; D is possibly TRBD1 (5 bases). Germline assignment: CDR1 SGHNT and CDR2 YYREEE (reference sequence). The CDR3 contains 14 residues. V was pared by 4 bases and J by 0 bases, with 11 bases between. CDR3 in DNA: TGTGCCAGCAGCAGCAACAGGCCCTCCTACGAGCAGTACTTC. This encodes CASSSNRPSYEQYF.

V and J are TRBV11-2 and TRBJ2-2, with D maybe TRBD2 (6 bases). V lost 5 bases and J lost 2, with 15 bases in between. Germline assignment: CDR1 SGHAT and CDR2 FQNNGV. The CDR3 totals 16 residues. The CDR3 is CASSPLRGRNTGELFF. The CDR3 coding sequence is TGTGCCAGCAGCCCTTTGCGGGGAAGAAACACCGGGGAGCTGTTTTTT.

On this clone: Different DNA sequences within this sample yield the same CDR3. The chain recombines TRBV7-3 with TRBJ2-1; TRBD2 agrees at 10 bases. J gave up 1 base and V 5 bases, and 2 bases lay outside the gene matches. The CDR3 sequence is 15 residues long. Per the germline V gene, CDR1 is SGHTA and CDR2 is FQGTGA. CDR3 DNA sequence: TGTGCCAGCAGCCTTAGCGGGGGGTCCTACAATGAGCAGTTCTTC. Translated: CASSLSGGSYNEQFF.

The V gene is TRBV6-6, the J gene TRBJ1-5; D possibly corresponds to TRBD1 (6 bases). This CDR3 comprises 16 residues. CDR1 and CDR2 (germline): MNHNY, SVGAGI (reference sequence). The V end lost 2 bases, the J end lost 9 bases, and 20 bases lay between the germline ends. The CDR3, as DNA: TGTGCCAGCAGTTACCATTCGACCGGGACACTCCGGCCCCAGCATTTT. It translates to CASSYHSTGTLRPQHF.

The chain has TRBV6-1 and TRBJ2-7; 7 nucleotides agree with TRBD1. CDR3 size: 13 residues. Germline CDR1 and CDR2: MNHNS and SASEGT. After removal of 5 bases from V and 7 bases from J, the junction contained 8 bases not matched to a gene. In nucleotides, the CDR3 is TGTGCCAGCAGTTTTAACAGGGGTAGTGAGCAGTACTTC. Amino acid sequence: CASSFNRGSEQYF.

The chain is built from TRBV4-2 and TRBJ2-5; tentatively, D is TRBD1 or TRBD2 (6 bases each). V dropped 2 bases and J dropped 1 base, with 17 bases sitting between them. The CDR3 totals 17 residues. Looked up from germline, CDR1 is LGHNA and CDR2 is YNFKEQ. The CDR3 region has the DNA TGTGCCAGCAGCCAAACATGGGGGGCGGGCCTCCAAGAGACCCAGTACTTC. Translated, it gives CASSQTWGAGLQETQYF.

This rearrangement joins TRBV19 to TRBJ2-1; D not certain. Germline CDR1 and CDR2: LNHDA and SQIVND (reference sequence). There are 14 residues in the CDR3. Trimming cost V 2 bases and J 4 bases, with 9 bases left between them. CDR3 residues: CASSIFGPYNEQFF. CDR3 DNA sequence: TGTGCCAGTAGTATATTTGGGCCTTACAATGAGCAGTTCTTC.

The rearrangement joins TRBV2 to TRBJ2-6; TRBD2 might be the D (5 bases). The length of the CDR3 is 15 residues. Trimming cost V 6 bases and J 1 base, with 10 bases left between them. Germline-derived CDR1 and CDR2 are SNHLY and FYNNEI. The CDR3 region is CASREGLSGANVLTF. The CDR3, as DNA: TGTGCCAGCAGAGAGGGATTATCTGGGGCCAACGTCCTGACTTTC.

This clone was picked up a small number of times. The chain combines TRBV30 with TRBJ2-7; 7 nucleotides align to TRBD2. The V gene's germline CDR1 is GTSNPN and CDR2 SVGIG (reference sequence). V trimming: 0 bases; J trimming: 4 bases; junction bases outside the gene matches: 3. The length of the CDR3 is 13 residues. The CDR3, as DNA: TGTGCCTGGAGTGTAGCAGCGGGATACGAGCAGTACTTC. Residues: CAWSVAAGYEQYF.